One sample yielded the 2 T cell receptor beta chains listed below, sequenced in a study of blood T cell repertoires in COVID-19. TCRdb's table, derived via immunoSEQ multiplex PCR, lists solely in-frame clones and lacks some. In the table there are 90,000 to 150,000 clones, 80% to 90% of which are singletons. Sequences were obtained from peripheral blood. All receptors derive from a human donor in a cohort sampled during active COVID-19.

The V and J genes are TRBV3-1 (or the pseudogene TRBV3-2) and TRBJ1-1, with 12 bases lining up with TRBD1. The germline V gene has CDR1 LGHDT and CDR2 YNNKEL (reference sequence). The V segment lost 5 bases and the J segment 3 bases; nucleotides outside the gene matches: 7. This CDR3 has 16 residues. In nucleotides, the CDR3 is TGTGCCAGCAGCTTCCGGGACAGGGGGCGAGACACTGAAGCTTTCTTT. Encoded protein: CASSFRDRGRDTEAFF.

The CDR3 is CASSSGGQGTPQHF. As DNA, the CDR3 is TGTGCCAGCAGTTCCGGGGGACAGGGGACCCCCCAGCATTTT. The chain is built from TRBV28 and TRBJ1-5; 10 nucleotides align to TRBD1. Germline V gene data show CDR1 as MDHEN and CDR2 as SYDVKM. CDR3 length: 14 residues. V was clipped by 4 bases and J by 10 bases; unmatched bases: 7. Full variable domain (remainder filled in from reference TRBV28 and TRBJ1-5): DVKVTQSSRYLVKRTGEKVFLECVQDMDHENMFWYRQDPGLGLRLIYFSYDVKMKEKGDIPEGYSVSREKKERFSLILESASTNQTSMYLCASSSGGQGTPQHFGDGTRLSIL.